This TCR beta chain was sequenced in a study of blood T cell repertoires in COVID-19. Across the whole study: Researchers got acute and convalescent COVID-19 samples from the United States, Italy and Spain. PBMCs, B-cell-depleted T cells, or T cells provided the cDNA or gDNA that made up the material.

Per the germline V gene, CDR1 is SGHTA and CDR2 is FQGNSA. V dropped 5 bases and J dropped 6; count of bases not matched to a gene: 12. This CDR3 has 16 amino acids. In the authors' methods: It was from reference gene primer amplification that nucleated cell counts were estimated. Repertoires were generated with immunoSEQ multiplex PCR, while TCRdb's copy carries only in-frame clones and drops some. The DNA gave D and trimming, while V, J and clone size come from that table. Of 30,000 to 45,000 clones in the sample, around 73% were seen once. Sample: peripheral blood. The clonotype was recovered from a man between 65 and 85 years old with acute or convalescent COVID-19. V is TRBV7-2 and J is TRBJ2-1; 8 bases map to TRBD2. Written as DNA, the CDR3 is TGTGCCAGCAGCACCCCACCCGGGACTAGAGCCAATGAGCAGTTCTTC. Encoded protein: CASSTPPGTRANEQFF.